Listed below are T cell receptor beta chains from one sample, sequenced in a study of vaccination effects on CD4 cells after COVID-19. These receptors have no known antigen. TCRdb's table, derived via immunoSEQ multiplex PCR, lists solely in-frame clones and lacks some. Here the sample spans about 41,000 clones, approximately 80% being singletons. The sample was CD4+ T cells from PBMCs cultured with HCoV-NL63 spike peptides, taken before COVID-19 vaccination. The receptors come from a human donor who received a COVID-19 vaccine. The CDR3 runs from the conserved cysteine through the conserved F or W. The D gene is left open where the match is weak. Clone size, where shown, is once, few, many, or a class for clones that have expanded.

v_call	d_call	clone_size	j_call	cdr3_nt	cdr3_aa
TRBV9	-	once	TRBJ1-2	TGTGCCAGCAGCGTAGCTGAAACCTCTTACCCGAAAGCAACATATGGCTACACCTTC	CASSVAETSYPKATYGYTF
TRBV5-1	TRBD1	-	TRBJ2-5	TGCGCCAGCAGCGGCCGGGACAGGGGAAGAGAGACCCAGTACTTC	CASSGRDRGRETQYF
TRBV27	-	-	TRBJ1-5	TGTGCCAGCAGCGCCCGAGCCTCACCCAATCAGCCCCAGCATTTT	CASSARASPNQPQHF
TRBV9	TRBD1	-	TRBJ1-4	TGTGCCAGCAGCGCGGAGACAGGGGGCTTTGAAAAACTGTTTTTT	CASSAETGGFEKLFF
TRBV9	TRBD1	few	TRBJ2-2	TGTGCCAGCAGCCCCGACAGGGGATCACTTACCGGGGAGCTGTTTTTT	CASSPDRGSLTGELFF
TRBV3-1/TRBV3-2	TRBD2	-	TRBJ2-3	TGTGCCAGCAGCCAAGAAGGGGCCAGCGGGGGCGGGGATTTT	CASSQEGASGGGDF
TRBV6-2/TRBV6-3	TRBD1	-	TRBJ2-6	TGTGCCAGCAGTTCCGACAGGGCTGGGGCCAACGTCCTGACTTTC	CASSSDRAGANVLTF
TRBV9	TRBD2	-	TRBJ2-3	TGTGCCAGCAGCGTCGCTATGAACGGGGGGGAAGATACGCAGTATTTT	CASSVAMNGGEDTQYF
TRBV7-3	-	-	TRBJ2-2	TGTGCCAGCAGCTTACGGGGGCCGCGGGACAGAGGGGGTAGTGTCACCGGGGAGCTGTTTTTT	CASSLRGPRDRGGSVTGELFF
TRBV10-2	TRBD1	few	TRBJ1-5	TGCGCCAGCAGTGATAGGGGACAGAGCAATCAGCCCCAGCATTTT	CASSDRGQSNQPQHF
TRBV6-5	-	few	TRBJ1-5	TGTGCCAGCAGTTTAACCGGACCGGGAGGTCAGCCCCAGCATTTT	CASSLTGPGGQPQHF
TRBV30	TRBD1	-	TRBJ2-5	TGTGCCGGGACGGGACAGACGTACCAAGAGACCCAGTACTTC	CAGTGQTYQETQYF
TRBV9	TRBD1	-	TRBJ1-3	TGTGCCAGCAGCGTAAGGGGGACAGGATGGGCCTCTGGAAACACCATATATTTT	CASSVRGTGWASGNTIYF
TRBV24-1	TRBD1	-	TRBJ2-3	TGTGCCACCAGTGACCAGGACAGGGGGGGCACAGATACGCAGTATTTT	CATSDQDRGGTDTQYF
TRBV3-1/TRBV3-2	-	-	TRBJ1-1	TGTGCCAGCAGCCAAGATTTGGGTAGGAAAACTGAAGCTTTCTTT	CASSQDLGRKTEAFF
TRBV3-1/TRBV3-2	-	-	TRBJ2-1	TGTGCCAGCAGCCTACCCCATGAGCAGTTCTTC	CASSLPHEQFF